These T cell receptor beta chains were read from a single sample in a study of PD-1 blockade in classical Hodgkin lymphoma. The protocol was immunoSEQ multiplex PCR, while the TCRdb copy is restricted to in-frame clones and leaves out a portion. The sample contains nearly 35,000 clones, around nine tenths of which appear only once. Sequencing input: CD4+ T cells from blood. The receptors were sampled from a human donor with classical Hodgkin lymphoma. Both conserved end residues are part of each CDR3. A D gene is named only where the DNA matches it firmly. Some rows have no size entry. The others give once, few or many, or a class for an expanded clone.

D	V	size	J	CDR3	DNA
TRBD1	TRBV29-1	NA	TRBJ1-1	CSAPGQGLGTEAFF	TGCAGCGCACCTGGACAGGGGCTGGGGACTGAAGCTTTCTTT
NA	TRBV7-9	NA	TRBJ2-7	CASSSPFRGSYEQYF	TGTGCCAGCAGCTCCCCCTTCCGGGGTTCCTACGAGCAGTACTTC
NA	TRBV18	NA	TRBJ1-2	CASSQPNYGYTF	TGTGCCAGCTCACAACCTAACTATGGCTACACCTTC
TRBD1	TRBV2	once	TRBJ1-1	CASSGGQGRMMNTEAFF	TGTGCCAGCAGTGGAGGACAGGGACGCATGATGAACACTGAAGCTTTCTTT
NA	TRBV11-3	NA	TRBJ2-1	CASSLNNYNEQFF	TGTGCCAGCAGCTTAAACAACTACAATGAGCAGTTCTTC
TRBD2	TRBV7-8	once	TRBJ2-2	CASSRRLAGLSGELFF	TGTGCCAGCAGCCGCAGACTAGCGGGACTTTCCGGGGAGCTGTTTTTT
NA	TRBV7-9	NA	TRBJ2-5	CASSLSPEVGTQYF	TGTGCCAGCAGCTTAAGTCCGGAGGTGGGGACCCAGTACTTC
NA	TRBV9	NA	TRBJ1-1	CASSVSSMNTEAFF	TGTGCCAGCAGCGTAAGTAGCATGAACACTGAAGCTTTCTTT
NA	TRBV11-2	NA	TRBJ2-2	CASSSRVGGELFF	TGTGCCAGCAGCTCCCGGGTGGGCGGGGAGCTGTTTTTT
TRBD2	TRBV5-1	NA	TRBJ2-5	CASSPGAGVQETQYF	TGCGCCAGCAGCCCTGGGGCGGGAGTTCAAGAGACCCAGTACTTC
TRBD1	TRBV7-9	NA	TRBJ2-7	CASSLPGQDSREQYF	TGTGCCAGCAGCTTACCGGGACAGGACTCTCGCGAGCAGTACTTC
NA	TRBV13	NA	TRBJ2-3	CASSLDLNGSQYF	TGTGCCAGCAGCTTAGATCTGAACGGCTCGCAGTATTTT
NA	TRBV5-1	NA	TRBJ1-2	CASSLEGRNYGYTF	TGCGCCAGCAGCTTGGAAGGCAGGAACTATGGCTACACCTTC
NA	TRBV18	NA	TRBJ1-5	CASSRDPSNQPQHF	TGTGCCAGCTCAAGGGATCCGAGCAATCAGCCCCAGCATTTT
NA	TRBV19	NA	TRBJ1-2	CASSSLGGNYGYTF	TGTGCCAGTAGTTCCCTCGGGGGGAACTATGGCTACACCTTC
NA	TRBV28	once	TRBJ1-3	CASSFPYPEFKDTIYF	TGTGCCAGCAGTTTCCCCTACCCAGAGTTCAAAGACACCATATATTTT
TRBD1	TRBV4-1	NA	TRBJ1-2	CASSPRDRGNYGYTF	TGCGCCAGCAGCCCCCGGGACAGGGGTAACTATGGCTACACCTTC
TRBD1	TRBV6-6	NA	TRBJ2-7	CASSLGQTYEQYF	TGTGCCAGCAGTCTGGGACAGACCTACGAGCAGTACTTC
NA	TRBV11-2	NA	TRBJ1-4	CASSLGQQATNEKLFF	TGTGCCAGCAGCTTGGGCCAACAGGCAACTAATGAAAAACTGTTTTTT
NA	TRBV9	NA	TRBJ1-6	CASSPFGGSPLHF	TGTGCCAGCAGCCCTTTTGGCGGTTCACCCCTCCACTTT
NA	TRBV6-6	NA	TRBJ2-1	CASMRGGASRDEQFF	TGTGCCAGCATGAGGGGGGGGGCCTCCCGGGATGAGCAGTTCTTC
NA	TRBV9	few	TRBJ2-3	CASSVLAGPTDTQYF	TGTGCCAGCAGCGTATTGGCGGGCCCCACAGATACGCAGTATTTT